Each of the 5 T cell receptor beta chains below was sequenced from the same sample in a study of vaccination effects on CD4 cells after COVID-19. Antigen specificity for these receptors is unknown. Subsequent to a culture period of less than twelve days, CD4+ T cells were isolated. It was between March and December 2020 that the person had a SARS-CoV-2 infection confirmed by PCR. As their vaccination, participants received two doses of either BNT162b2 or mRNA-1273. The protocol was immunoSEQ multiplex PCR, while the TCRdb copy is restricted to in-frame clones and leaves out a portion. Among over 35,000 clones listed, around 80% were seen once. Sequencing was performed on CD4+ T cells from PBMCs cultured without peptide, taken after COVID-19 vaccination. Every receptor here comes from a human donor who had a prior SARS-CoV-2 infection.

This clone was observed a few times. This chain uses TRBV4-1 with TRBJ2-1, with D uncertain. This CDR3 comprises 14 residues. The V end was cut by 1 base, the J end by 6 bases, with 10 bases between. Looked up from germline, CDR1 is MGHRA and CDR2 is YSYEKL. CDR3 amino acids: CASSQAGAANEQFF. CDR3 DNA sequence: TGCGCCAGCAGCCAAGCTGGCGCGGCCAATGAGCAGTTCTTC.

Here the CDR3 DNA reads TGTGCCAGCAGCCAATCCCCCCTCAGGAGATCACTACTTGACTCTGGAAACACCATATATTTT. Its protein is CASSQSPLRRSLLDSGNTIYF. The rearrangement links TRBV4-2 to TRBJ1-3; D is ambiguous. CDR1 is LGHNA, CDR2 YNFKEQ, per germline. V was cut by 2 bases and J by 0 bases, with 26 bases left in between. The length of the CDR3 is 21 residues.

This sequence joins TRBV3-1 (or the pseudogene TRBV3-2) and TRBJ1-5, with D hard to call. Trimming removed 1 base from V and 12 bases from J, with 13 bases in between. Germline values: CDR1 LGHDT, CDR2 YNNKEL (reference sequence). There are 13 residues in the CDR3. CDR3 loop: CASSQVGASHQHF. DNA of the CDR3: TGTGCCAGCAGCCAAGTTGGAGCGAGCCACCAGCATTTT.

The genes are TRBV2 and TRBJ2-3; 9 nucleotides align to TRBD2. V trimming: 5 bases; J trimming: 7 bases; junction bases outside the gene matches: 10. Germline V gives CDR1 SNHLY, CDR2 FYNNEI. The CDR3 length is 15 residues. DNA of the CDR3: TGTGCCAGCAGTACCTCGGCGGGAGGGCCATATACGCAGTATTTT. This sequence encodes CASSTSAGGPYTQYF. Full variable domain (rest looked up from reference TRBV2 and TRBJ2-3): EPEVTQTPSHQVTQMGQEVILRCVPISNHLYFYWYRQILGQKVEFLVSFYNNEISEKSEIFDDQFSVERPDGSNFTLKIRSTKLEDSAMYFCASSTSAGGPYTQYFGPGTRLTVL.

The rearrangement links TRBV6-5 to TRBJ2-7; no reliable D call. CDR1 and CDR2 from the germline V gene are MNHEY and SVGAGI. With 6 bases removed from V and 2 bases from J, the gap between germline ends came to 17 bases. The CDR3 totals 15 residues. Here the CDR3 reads CASRPPGPDAYEQYF. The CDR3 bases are TGTGCCAGCAGGCCTCCTGGGCCCGATGCCTACGAGCAGTACTTC.